Shown below are 31 T cell receptor beta chains from a single sample sequenced in a study of blood T cell repertoires in COVID-19. Method: immunoSEQ multiplex PCR; TCRdb's copy keeps in-frame clones and lacks some. The sample includes some 390,000 clones, roughly 86% of them seen just once. Sequenced input: PBMCs or T cells enriched from blood (not recorded which). The origin of the receptors is a woman aged 25 to 39 who had recovered from COVID-19.

This clone was counted a single time. The chain joins TRBV7-3 to TRBJ2-1; D not resolved. Trimming removed 5 bases from V and 3 bases from J, with 8 bases in between. The CDR3 runs 13 residues. Germline V CDR1 and CDR2: SGHTA, FQGTGA. CDR3 region: CASSRYNYNEQFF. The CDR3 nucleotides are TGTGCCAGCAGCCGATACAACTACAATGAGCAGTTCTTC.

CDR3 sequence (DNA): TGTGCCACCAGCAGACGAACAGGGGCAAGTCGAAACACCATATATTTT. It is translated as CATSRRTGASRNTIYF. The V and J genes are TRBV15 and TRBJ1-3, with 7 bases lining up with TRBD1. V gave up 2 bases and J gave up 5 bases; unmatched junction bases: 9. The CDR3 is made up of 16 amino acids. Looked up from germline, CDR1 is LNHNV and CDR2 is YYDKDF (reference sequence). Based on the CDR3 plus reference TRBV15 and TRBJ1-3, the full variable domain is DAMVIQNPRYQVTQFGKPVTLSCSQTLNHNVMYWYQQKSSQAPKLLFHYYDKDFNNEADTPDNFQSRRPNTSFCFLDIRSPGLGDTAMYLCATSRRTGASRNTIYFGEGSWLTVV.

The chain carries TRBV5-1 and TRBJ1-2, with 12 positions matching TRBD1. CDR1 is SGHRS, CDR2 YFSETQ, per germline. J gave up 4 bases and V 4 bases, and 5 bases lay outside the gene matches. The CDR3 sequence is 15 residues long. The CDR3 protein is CASSLGQGAFYGYTF. CDR3 in DNA: TGCGCCAGCAGCCTGGGACAGGGGGCATTCTATGGCTACACCTTC.

V is TRBV4-1 and J is TRBJ2-7, with D possibly being TRBD2 (6 bases). V was pared by 3 bases and J by 0 bases, with 12 bases between. The CDR3 totals 15 residues. Germline V CDR1 and CDR2: MGHRA, YSYEKL. The CDR3 protein is CASSHEPGLSYEQYF. The DNA for the CDR3 is TGCGCCAGCAGCCATGAACCGGGACTCTCCTACGAGCAGTACTTC.

The chain combines TRBV28 with TRBJ2-7, with D perhaps matching TRBD1 (6 bases). Germline V gives CDR1 MDHEN, CDR2 SYDVKM. CDR3 size: 11 residues. The DNA for the CDR3 is TGTTCCTGGGGCAGGGGTTACGAGCAGTACTTC. Residues: CSWGRGYEQYF.

CDR3 residues: CASSKTGYNSPLHF. CDR3 DNA: TGTGCCAGCAGTAAGACAGGGTATAATTCACCCCTCCACTTT. V is TRBV28 and J is TRBJ1-6; 7 bases are a match to TRBD1. The CDR3 length is 14 residues. V gave up 5 bases and J gave up 4 bases; unmatched junction bases: 2. The germline V gene encodes CDR1 MDHEN and CDR2 SYDVKM.

The genes are TRBV29-1 and TRBJ1-4; 9 nucleotides align to TRBD1. J lost 7 bases, V lost 4 bases, and 4 bases had no gene match. The CDR3 has 13 residues. CDR1 is SQVTM and CDR2 is ANQGSEA in the germline V gene. CDR3 amino acids: CSVAGTGSEKLFF. For the CDR3, the DNA is TGCAGCGTTGCGGGGACAGGGAGTGAAAAACTGTTTTTT.

The gene calls are TRBV19 and TRBJ1-3, with TRBD1 as a possible D gene (6 bases). CDR1 LNHDA and CDR2 SQIVND come from the germline V gene (reference sequence). CDR3 length: 14 amino acids. The germline V and J ends were trimmed by 7 bases and 3 bases, with 13 bases remaining between them. DNA for the CDR3: TGTGCCAGTAAAAAGGGGGACCTTGGAAACACCATATATTTT. It specifies CASKKGDLGNTIYF.

The chain links TRBV5-5 to TRBJ2-1, with TRBD1 matching 12 bases. The CDR3 consists of 20 residues. The germline V gene encodes CDR1 SGHKS and CDR2 YYEKEE (reference sequence). V trimming: 2 bases; J trimming: 0 bases; junction bases outside the gene matches: 12. CDR3 bases: TGTGCCAGCAGCTTCGGGTTGGGACAGGGGGCGTTTTACTCCTACAATGAGCAGTTCTTC. Translated, it gives CASSFGLGQGAFYSYNEQFF.

J is TRBJ1-1 and V is TRBV5-6; 10 bases agree with TRBD1. V shed 4 bases and J 2 bases; nucleotides not matched to a gene: 5. Germline CDR1 reads SGHDT; CDR2 reads YYEEEE. The CDR3 contains 15 residues. The CDR3 here is CASSETGGPNTEAFF. CDR3 sequence (DNA): TGTGCCAGCAGCGAGACAGGGGGCCCTAACACTGAAGCTTTCTTT. The complete variable domain, with remaining parts taken from reference TRBV5-6 and TRBJ1-1, reads DAGVTQSPTHLIKTRGQQVTLRCSPKSGHDTVSWYQQALGQGPQFIFQYYEEEERQRGNFPDRFSGHQFPNYSSELNVNALLLGDSALYLCASSETGGPNTEAFFGQGTRLTVV.

The V gene is TRBV7-9, the J gene TRBJ1-2; unclear D gene. This CDR3 contains 11 residues. Germline V lookup: CDR1 SEHNR, CDR2 FQNEAQ (reference sequence). Deletions cut 3 bases from V and 10 bases from J, with 9 bases between. The CDR3: CASSFRGNYTF. The CDR3 DNA is TGTGCCAGCAGCTTCCGGGGTAACTACACCTTC.

The chain employs TRBV6-5 and TRBJ1-1; no definite D call. This CDR3 has 12 amino acids. The ends were cut back, 5 bases at V and 11 bases at J, with 15 bases in the middle. Germline-derived CDR1 and CDR2 are MNHEY and SVGAGI. The CDR3 region has the DNA TGTGCCAGCAGTCGGAACGGGGAAGGGGCTTTCTTT. Protein: CASSRNGEGAFF.

CDR3 sequence: CSVEDGRGGTDTQYF. DNA for the CDR3: TGCAGCGTTGAGGATGGGAGGGGGGGCACAGATACGCAGTATTTT. The chain combines TRBV29-1 with TRBJ2-3; perhaps TRBD2 as D (7 bases). The CDR3 is 15 amino acids. Germline V gene data show CDR1 as SQVTM and CDR2 as ANQGSEA. Trimming stripped 3 bases from V and 1 base from J, with 14 bases between.

In its sample, this clone was seen a few times. V and J are TRBV7-9 and TRBJ2-7, with 8 bases aligning to TRBD1. Looked up from germline, CDR1 is SEHNR and CDR2 is FQNEAQ (reference sequence). The CDR3 runs 11 residues. J was trimmed by 6 bases and V by 7 bases; bases with no gene match: 2. The CDR3 reads CASTDRGEQYF. The CDR3 DNA is TGTGCCAGCACCGACAGGGGCGAGCAGTACTTC.

V usage is TRBV12-3 or TRBV12-4 and J usage is TRBJ1-5; the D is unclear. This CDR3 contains 12 residues. V was trimmed by 1 base and J by 9 bases, leaving 7 bases between them. The CDR3 DNA sequence: TGTGCCAGCAGTTTAGGAACCGGGCCCCAGCATTTT. Translation: CASSLGTGPQHF.

The chain couples TRBV21-1 to TRBJ1-4; the table gives TRBD1 as D, unverified against the DNA. TRBV21-1 corresponds to a pseudogene. This CDR3 has 10 amino acids. CDR3 region: CARIQGYLFF. CDR3 nucleotides: TGTGCCAGGATACAGGGATACCTGTTTTTT.

This chain links TRBV29-1 with TRBJ2-5; possibly TRBD1 for D (6 bases). The CDR3 covers 12 residues. V gave up 3 bases and J gave up 5 bases, with 10 bases separating them. Germline assignment: CDR1 SQVTM and CDR2 ANQGSEA. The CDR3 DNA is TGCAGCGTTGAGAACCAGGGGGAGACCCAGTACTTC. It yields the protein CSVENQGETQYF.

The CDR3 DNA reads as TGTGCCAGCAGACGAAGATATACCGGGACAGGGAAATATAGCAATCAGCCCCAGCATTTT. Its translation: CASRRRYTGTGKYSNQPQHF. The V and J genes are TRBV6-6 and TRBJ1-5; 9 nucleotides match TRBD1. From germline, CDR1 is MNHNY and CDR2 SVGAGI (reference sequence). This CDR3 is built from 20 residues. With V trimmed by 6 bases and J by 0 bases, 18 bases remained unmatched.

V is TRBV4-3 and J is TRBJ2-3; 12 positions agree with TRBD2. CDR1 is LGHNA, CDR2 YSLEER, per germline. The CDR3 is made up of 16 amino acids. J lost 5 bases, V lost 3 bases, and 6 bases had no gene match. The CDR3 reads CASSHLAGGPGDTQYF. CDR3 in DNA: TGCGCCAGCAGCCACCTAGCGGGGGGGCCGGGAGATACGCAGTATTTT.

The V gene is TRBV27, the J gene TRBJ1-2, with 8 positions matching TRBD1. Germline CDR1 MNHEY, CDR2 SMNVEV (reference sequence). The J segment lost 7 bases and the V segment lost 5 bases, leaving 6 bases of the junction unmatched. This CDR3 contains 13 residues. The CDR3 DNA reads as TGTGCCAGCAGTCTTACAGGGGGGATTGGCTACACCTTC. This codes for CASSLTGGIGYTF.

The chain uses TRBV6-1 and TRBJ2-1, with 7 bases aligning to TRBD2. Per the germline V gene, CDR1 is MNHNS and CDR2 is SASEGT. The V segment lost 6 bases and the J segment 4 bases; nucleotides outside the gene matches: 6. The CDR3 contains 14 residues. The CDR3 sequence: CASSPKGLYNEQFF. In DNA form, the CDR3 reads TGTGCCAGCAGCCCGAAGGGACTATACAATGAGCAGTTCTTC.

The chain employs TRBV28 and TRBJ2-4; maybe TRBD2 (6 bases). V gave up 5 bases and J gave up 0 bases, with 20 bases separating them. The CDR3 sequence is 18 residues long. Germline V lookup: CDR1 MDHEN, CDR2 SYDVKM. For the CDR3, the DNA is TGTGCCAGCAGTCGCACTGGGGGACTTAGCCTAGCCAAAAACATTCAGTACTTC. Protein: CASSRTGGLSLAKNIQYF.

This chain connects TRBV16 to TRBJ1-4; a weak D match, TRBD1 (6 bases). The V end lost 2 bases, the J end lost 5 bases, and 18 bases lay between the germline ends. The CDR3 sequence is 17 residues long. Germline CDR1 KGHSY, CDR2 FQNENV. The CDR3 loop is CASSQLIPGAGNEKLFF. The CDR3 DNA follows: TGTGCCAGCAGCCAACTGATTCCAGGGGCCGGGAATGAAAAACTGTTTTTT.

This rearrangement joins TRBV5-1 to TRBJ2-7; maybe TRBD1 (5 bases). CDR3 size: 13 residues. The V and J ends lost 8 bases and 0 bases respectively, with 12 bases between them. Per germline, CDR1 SGHRS and CDR2 YFSETQ. CDR3 in amino acids: CASKPDSSYEQYF. CDR3 DNA sequence: TGCGCCAGTAAACCCGACAGCTCCTACGAGCAGTACTTC.

The genes are TRBV24-1 and TRBJ2-3, with a weak D call TRBD2 (7 bases). Germline CDR1 is KGHDR and CDR2 is SFDVKD. CDR3 length equals 17 residues. V gave up 0 bases and J gave up 5 bases, with 17 bases separating them. In DNA, the CDR3 is TGTGCCACCAGTGATTTGAGGGGGGAGGGCCCTGGAGATACGCAGTATTTT. This sequence encodes CATSDLRGEGPGDTQYF.

This sequence joins TRBV7-2 and TRBJ2-2, with 7 bases lining up with TRBD1. J was trimmed by 6 bases and V by 3 bases; bases with no gene match: 1. Germline-derived CDR1 and CDR2 are SGHTA and FQGNSA. The CDR3 extends over 13 amino acids. CDR3 DNA: TGTGCCAGCAGCTTTACAGGGGCCGGGGAGCTGTTTTTT. This sequence encodes CASSFTGAGELFF.

The chain couples TRBV5-1 to TRBJ2-2; 16 nucleotides align to TRBD2. From germline, CDR1 is SGHRS and CDR2 YFSETQ. The CDR3 contains 18 residues. V lost 3 bases to trimming and J lost 4 bases; unmatched junction nucleotides: 6. The CDR3 nucleotides are TGCGCCAGCAGCTCGGGACTAGCGGGGGGGACTTTCACCGGGGAGCTGTTTTTT. This codes for CASSSGLAGGTFTGELFF.

The V gene is TRBV3-1 (or the pseudogene TRBV3-2), the J gene TRBJ2-5; D is possibly TRBD2 (5 bases). V gave up 0 bases and J gave up 4 bases, with 12 bases separating them. The CDR3 has 15 amino acids. From germline, CDR1 is LGHDT and CDR2 YNNKEL (reference sequence). CDR3 sequence: CASSQDITRGETQYF. CDR3 coding DNA: TGTGCCAGCAGCCAAGACATAACCCGGGGAGAGACCCAGTACTTC.

The sample holds one count of this clone. The chain carries TRBV27 and TRBJ2-1; 8 bases align to TRBD1. Trimming removed 5 bases from V and 3 bases from J; junction bases left unmatched: 9. Germline values: CDR1 MNHEY, CDR2 SMNVEV (reference sequence). CDR3 length: 16 residues. Here the CDR3 DNA reads TGTGCCAGCAGTACCTCGGGACAGGCGGTCTACAATGAGCAGTTCTTC. It encodes CASSTSGQAVYNEQFF.

This CDR3 reads CAWIQAGEAFF. CDR3 coding DNA: TGTGCCTGGATCCAGGCTGGTGAAGCTTTCTTT. The chain employs TRBV30 and TRBJ1-1; D unclear. CDR3 length: 11 amino acids. V was trimmed by 4 bases and J by 7 bases, leaving 10 bases between them. Germline CDR1 GTSNPN, CDR2 SVGIG (reference sequence).

Ten or more counts support this clone. The chain has TRBV2 and TRBJ1-4; TRBD1 matches at 9 bases. Germline V gene lookup returns CDR1 SNHLY and CDR2 FYNNEI. This CDR3 is 14 amino acids long. V shed 7 bases and J 5 bases; nucleotides not matched to a gene: 5. This chain's CDR3 is CASKGTGINEKLFF. The DNA of the CDR3 is TGTGCCAGCAAGGGGACAGGGATAAATGAAAAACTGTTTTTT. Drawing the rest from reference TRBV2 and TRBJ1-4, the complete variable domain is EPEVTQTPSHQVTQMGQEVILRCVPISNHLYFYWYRQILGQKVEFLVSFYNNEISEKSEIFDDQFSVERPDGSNFTLKIRSTKLEDSAMYFCASKGTGINEKLFFGSGTQLSVL.